These T cell receptor beta chains were read from a single sample in a study of radiation and T cells in renal cell carcinoma. The assay was immunoSEQ multiplex PCR, and TCRdb's table has in-frame clones only and misses some. The sample has just over 150,000 clones, 87% seen once. The sequencing used blood, collected from a patient whose treatment included radiotherapy and nephrectomy. The receptors were gathered from a woman between 45 and 65 years old with renal cell carcinoma. Both conserved end residues are part of each CDR3. D genes are given only for firm matches. Expanded clones are given a class, and other clones once, few, many or no size at all.

.,.,TRBJ2-1,TRBV7-7,CASSLDSYNEQFF,TGTGCTAGCAGCTTAGATAGTTACAATGAGCAGTTCTTC
TRBD2,.,TRBJ2-3,TRBV9,CASSPLRGGSDTQYF,TGTGCCAGCAGCCCCCTGCGGGGGGGATCAGATACGCAGTATTTT
.,.,TRBJ1-3,TRBV7-2,CASSLVGGRGNTIYF,TGTGCCAGCAGCTTAGTAGGCGGGAGGGGAAACACCATATATTTT
TRBD1,.,TRBJ2-7,TRBV27,CASSLSTGAITYEQYF,TGTGCCAGCAGTTTATCCACAGGGGCGATCACCTACGAGCAGTACTTC
.,once,TRBJ1-3,TRBV6-6,CASLEASGNTIYF,TGTGCCTCACTGGAAGCCTCTGGAAACACCATATATTTT
.,.,TRBJ1-6,TRBV5-1,CASSLAGAVEGSPLHF,TGCGCCAGCAGCTTGGCTGGGGCAGTAGAGGGTTCACCCCTCCACTTT
.,.,TRBJ1-1,TRBV5-8,CASRRPPGSAFF,TGTGCCAGCAGAAGACCCCCGGGGAGTGCTTTCTTT
.,.,TRBJ2-7,TRBV25-1,CASSGYTRGEQYF,TGTGCCAGCAGTGGCTATACGAGGGGAGAGCAGTACTTC
.,.,TRBJ2-2,TRBV30,CAWRISLTGELFF,TGTGCCTGGAGGATTTCACTAACCGGGGAGCTGTTTTTT
.,.,TRBJ2-7,TRBV2,CASSPPGHNSYEQYF,TGTGCCAGCTCGCCTCCGGGACACAATTCCTACGAGCAGTACTTC
.,.,TRBJ1-2,TRBV7-9,CASSATGTRLTYGYTF,TGTGCCAGCAGCGCCACCGGGACAAGGTTGACCTATGGCTACACCTTC
.,.,TRBJ1-3,TRBV2,CASTYEYSGNTIYF,TGTGCCAGCACCTACGAATACTCTGGAAACACCATATATTTT
TRBD1,.,TRBJ2-7,TRBV5-6,CASSEDRGFYEQYF,TGTGCCAGCAGCGAGGACAGGGGGTTCTACGAGCAGTACTTC
TRBD1,.,TRBJ1-4,TRBV5-1,CASSSDRDANEKLFF,TGCGCCAGCAGCTCGGACAGGGATGCTAATGAAAAACTGTTTTTT
TRBD1,.,TRBJ1-2,TRBV5-4,CASSLTGGNYGYTF,TGTGCCAGCAGCCTGACAGGGGGTAACTATGGCTACACCTTC
TRBD2,.,TRBJ2-7,TRBV7-2,CASSLGLAGAYEQYF,TGTGCCAGCAGCTTAGGGCTAGCGGGGGCATACGAGCAGTACTTC
TRBD2,once,TRBJ2-5,TRBV2,CASRWTSGGQETQYF,TGTGCCAGCAGATGGACTAGCGGGGGCCAAGAGACCCAGTACTTC
.,.,TRBJ1-4,TRBV5-1,CASSLDGRGGFELFF,TGCGCCAGCAGCTTGGACGGCAGGGGTGGATTTGAACTGTTTTTT
.,.,TRBJ2-6,TRBV6-4,CASRDSSGANVLTF,TGTGCCAGCAGGGACAGCTCTGGGGCCAACGTCCTGACTTTC
.,.,TRBJ2-7,TRBV6-5,CASSRISTINEQYF,TGTGCCAGCAGTAGGATAAGTACGATCAACGAGCAGTACTTC
.,.,TRBJ1-2,TRBV30,CAWTTGGGGYTF,TGTGCCTGGACAACAGGAGGAGGCGGCTACACCTTC
.,.,TRBJ1-1,TRBV29-1,CSARGSNTEAFF,TGCAGCGCTCGGGGTAGCAACACTGAAGCTTTCTTT
TRBD1,.,TRBJ2-7,TRBV5-1,CASRKGQGEYEQYF,TGCGCCAGCAGAAAGGGACAGGGGGAATACGAGCAGTACTTC
TRBD2,.,TRBJ2-3,TRBV14,CASSQVGAGLAGYTQYF,TGTGCCAGCAGCCAAGTGGGTGCCGGACTAGCGGGGTACACGCAGTATTTT
.,.,TRBJ1-2,TRBV7-2,CASSQGWQINYGYTF,TGTGCCAGCAGCCAGGGTTGGCAGATTAACTATGGCTACACCTTC
TRBD1,.,TRBJ2-7,TRBV6-1,CASSAQTTGPAYEQYF,TGTGCCAGCAGTGCCCAGACGACAGGGCCCGCCTACGAGCAGTACTTC
TRBD2,.,TRBJ2-1,TRBV4-3,CASSPIAGTYNEQFF,TGCGCCAGCAGCCCAATAGCGGGAACCTACAATGAGCAGTTCTTC
.,.,TRBJ2-5,TRBV18,CASSQGLKETQYF,TGTGCCAGCTCACAGGGCCTCAAAGAGACCCAGTACTTC
TRBD1,.,TRBJ1-2,TRBV18,CASSPLDREGGYTF,TGTGCCAGCTCACCGTTGGACAGGGAGGGAGGCTACACCTTC
.,once,TRBJ1-2,TRBV7-2,CASSLVLANYGYTF,TGTGCCAGCAGCCTGGTCCTAGCTAACTATGGCTACACCTTC
.,.,TRBJ1-5,TRBV4-1,CASSQGTVGNQPQHF,TGCGCCAGCAGCCAAGGGACAGTTGGCAATCAGCCCCAGCATTTT
.,.,TRBJ2-2,TRBV5-6,CASSLVTANTGELFF,TGTGCCAGCAGCTTGGTCACAGCGAACACCGGGGAGCTGTTTTTT
TRBD2,.,TRBJ2-1,TRBV6-1,CASSDLWGGYNEQFF,TGTGCCAGCAGTGACCTCTGGGGGGGGTACAATGAGCAGTTCTTC
.,.,TRBJ1-1,TRBV6-1,CASSERGQNTEAFF,TGTGCCAGCAGTGAAAGGGGACAGAACACTGAAGCTTTCTTT